This T cell receptor (beta chain) was obtained from a study of T cell repertoires in cytomegalovirus infection. This clonotype appeared many times. V lost 5 bases, J lost 3 bases, and 9 bases stayed unmatched. Germline-derived CDR1 and CDR2 are SEHNR and FQNEAQ (reference sequence). The CDR3 runs 15 residues. TCRdb re-called the reads with MiXCR, one entry per CDR3 protein. The sample has 450,000 to 550,000 distinct CDR3 sequences, approximately 15% seen once. The receptor's source is a human donor in good health (CMV status not recorded). Some clones in this sample may be carry-over from other donors' samples. The gene calls are TRBV7-9 and TRBJ2-7; 8 positions agree with TRBD1. Sequenced: CD8+ T cells from PBMCs. The CDR3 protein is CASSRTDRGSYEQYF. The CDR3 DNA reads as TGTGCCAGCAGCCGAACTGACAGGGGCAGCTACGAGCAGTACTTC.